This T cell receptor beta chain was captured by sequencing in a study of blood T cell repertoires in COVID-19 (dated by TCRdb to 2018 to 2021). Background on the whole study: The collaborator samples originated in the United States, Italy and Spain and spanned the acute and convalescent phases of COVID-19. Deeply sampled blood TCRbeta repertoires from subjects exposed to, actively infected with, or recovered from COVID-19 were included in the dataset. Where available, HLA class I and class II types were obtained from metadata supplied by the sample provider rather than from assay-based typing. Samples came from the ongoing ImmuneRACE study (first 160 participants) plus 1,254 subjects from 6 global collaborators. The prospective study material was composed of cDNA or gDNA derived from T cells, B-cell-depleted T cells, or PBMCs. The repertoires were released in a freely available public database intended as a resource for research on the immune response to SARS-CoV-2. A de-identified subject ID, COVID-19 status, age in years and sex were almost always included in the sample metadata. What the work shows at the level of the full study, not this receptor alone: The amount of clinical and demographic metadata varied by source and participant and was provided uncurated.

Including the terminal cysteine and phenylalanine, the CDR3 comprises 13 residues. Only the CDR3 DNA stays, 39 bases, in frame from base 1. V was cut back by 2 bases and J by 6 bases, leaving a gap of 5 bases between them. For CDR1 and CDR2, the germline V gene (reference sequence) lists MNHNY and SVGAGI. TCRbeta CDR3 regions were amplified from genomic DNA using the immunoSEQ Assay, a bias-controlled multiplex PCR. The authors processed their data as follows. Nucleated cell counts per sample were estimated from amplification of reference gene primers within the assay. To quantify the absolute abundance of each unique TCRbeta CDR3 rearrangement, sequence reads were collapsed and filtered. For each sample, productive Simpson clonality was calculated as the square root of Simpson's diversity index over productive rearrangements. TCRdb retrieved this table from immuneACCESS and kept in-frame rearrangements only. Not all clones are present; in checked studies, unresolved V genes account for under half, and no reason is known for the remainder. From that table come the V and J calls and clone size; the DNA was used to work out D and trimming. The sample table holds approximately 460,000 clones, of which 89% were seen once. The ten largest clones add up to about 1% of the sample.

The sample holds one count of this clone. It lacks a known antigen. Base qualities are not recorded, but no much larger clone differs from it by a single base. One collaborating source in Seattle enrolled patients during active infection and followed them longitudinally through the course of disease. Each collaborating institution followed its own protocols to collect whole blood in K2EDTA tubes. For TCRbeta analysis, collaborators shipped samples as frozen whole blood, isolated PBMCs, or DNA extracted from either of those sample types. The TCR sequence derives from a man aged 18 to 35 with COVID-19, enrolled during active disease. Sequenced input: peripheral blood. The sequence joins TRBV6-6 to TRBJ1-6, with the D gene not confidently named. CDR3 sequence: CASSYLINSPLHF. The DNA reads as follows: TGTGCCAGCAGTTACCTAATTAATTCACCCCTCCACTTT.